A selection of T cell receptor beta chains follows, all from one sample in a study of identical twins. TCRdb reprocessed the 5' RACE reads via MiXCR and lists one record per CDR3 protein. The sample lists more than 400,000 distinct CDR3 sequences, about 16% occurring once. This sample was also put to use in a study of yellow fever vaccine responses in identical twins.

The sequenced sample was CD4+ T cells sorted from blood. All receptors derive from a woman aged 18 to 35 in good health. CDR3s include the opening cysteine and the closing phenylalanine or tryptophan. D genes are given only for firm matches. Clone size is given for some rows only: seen once, a few or many times, or a class if the clone is expanded.

D,V,size,J,CDR3,DNA
-,TRBV5-1,few,TRBJ1-5,CASSLVPGEGQPQHF,TGCGCCAGCAGCTTGGTCCCGGGAGAGGGTCAGCCCCAGCATTTT
-,TRBV20-1,few,TRBJ2-3,CSARPGGPRFDTQYF,TGCAGTGCTAGGCCTGGGGGACCCCGGTTTGATACGCAGTATTTT
-,TRBV20-1,-,TRBJ1-5,CSAFDRNSNQPQHF,TGCAGTGCTTTCGACAGGAATAGCAATCAGCCCCAGCATTTT
TRBD2,TRBV10-3,many,TRBJ2-1,CAISESLAGPPQFF,TGTGCCATCAGTGAGTCCTTAGCGGGCCCCCCGCAGTTCTTC
-,TRBV7-9,-,TRBJ1-2,CASSQQGAHYGYTF,TGTGCCAGCAGTCAACAGGGTGCGCACTATGGCTACACCTTC
-,TRBV12-3/TRBV12-4,-,TRBJ1-6,CASSLSLGSPLHF,TGTGCCAGCAGTTTAAGTCTGGGTTCACCCCTCCACTTT
-,TRBV20-1,-,TRBJ1-2,CSAQDRTYGYTF,TGCAGTGCTCAAGACAGGACCTATGGCTACACCTTC
-,TRBV5-1,-,TRBJ2-1,CASSLTANEQFF,TGCGCCAGCAGCTTGACAGCGAATGAGCAGTTCTTC
-,TRBV6-5,few,TRBJ2-2,CASINGGGENTGELFF,TGTGCCAGCATTAACGGCGGGGGCGAGAACACCGGGGAGCTGTTTTTT
-,TRBV20-1,few,TRBJ1-5,CSARAGANNQPQHF,TGCAGTGCTAGAGCAGGGGCGAACAATCAGCCCCAGCATTTT
-,TRBV14,many,TRBJ2-2,CASSQATSTGELFF,TGTGCCAGCAGCCAAGCCACTAGCACCGGGGAGCTGTTTTTT
-,TRBV5-1,few,TRBJ2-3,CASTTARGDTQYF,TGCGCCAGCACCACTGCAAGGGGTGATACGCAGTATTTT
-,TRBV7-3,-,TRBJ2-5,CASSLTLQETQYF,TGCGCCAGCAGCTTGACCCTCCAAGAGACCCAGTACTTC
TRBD2,TRBV20-1,-,TRBJ2-5,CSAPGLAEAQYF,TGCAGTGCCCCGGGACTAGCTGAGGCCCAGTACTTC
-,TRBV27,few,TRBJ1-2,CASSSLGPSYGYTF,TGTGCCAGCAGTTCCCTGGGGCCGAGCTATGGCTACACCTTC
-,TRBV18,few,TRBJ2-1,CASLSTLFPYNEQFF,TGTGCCAGCTTAAGCACTTTATTCCCTTACAATGAGCAGTTCTTC
TRBD2,TRBV28,-,TRBJ2-1,CASSLYQLAPRGEQFF,TGTGCCAGCAGTTTATACCAACTAGCGCCCCGAGGTGAGCAGTTCTTC